A single TCR beta chain is shown here with its context. The antigen it recognizes is unknown. The input lacks base qualities; no much larger clone sits a single base away. The source of the sample is a study of cytotoxic CD8 clonotypes in ibrutinib-treated CLL (dated by TCRdb to the early 2020s). In terms of the full investigation: The cohort was composed of some twelve relapsed/refractory and around 15 treatment-naive patients; IGHV unmutated status was identified in 17 patients. Responses were partial in some 24 patients and complete in 2; after median around 68 months follow-up, about 14 stayed in remission and roughly twelve progressed. Response samples were obtained after a median of 12 months of treatment, with a range of roughly 6 to 36 months. On average, each sample had some 250,000 productive templates and approximately 100,000 productive rearrangements. Of the roughly 81 people in the trial, around 26 had longitudinal samples available. Cryopreserved peripheral blood mononuclear cells were collected at three points: before therapy, at response, and at either sustained remission or disease progression.

Looking up the germline V gene yields CDR1 MRHNA and CDR2 SNTAGT. Measured from the cysteine to the phenylalanine, the CDR3 is 14 residues long. Only CDR3 DNA remains: 42 bases, in frame from the first base. The V end loses 3 bases and the J end loses 5 bases, and a stretch of 12 bases separates them. For TCR beta library preparation, 1.5 to 2 micrograms of genomic DNA were extracted from the cryopreserved PBMCs. Longitudinal blood samples from CLL patients on ibrutinib monotherapy were analyzed using high-throughput TCR beta sequencing. Patients were enrolled in a phase 2 open-label single-center ibrutinib monotherapy trial. What the research found in general, with its limitations: Sampling times were not matched between sustained-remission and progressing patients, and lymph node repertoires were not studied. Public clonotypes were found to be uncommon and were observed to contract or remain stable during treatment; the increase in clonality was shown to reflect expansion of private clonotypes at ibrutinib response. Clonality increased at ibrutinib response, stayed stable in sustained remission, and fell back toward baseline at progression. Baseline clonality exceeded that of age-matched healthy donors and correlated strongly with circulating CD8+ T-cell counts.

On a MiSeq, deep resolution sequencing aimed for a depth between 1 in 1 million and 1 in 200,000 T cells, with each clonotype covered 10x on average. The immunoSEQ hsTCRB Kit was used to generate TCR beta libraries. Per the source publication's procedure: Data were analyzed with ImmunoSEQ Data Assistant and ImmunoSEQ Analyzer, with V, D and J genes assigned per IMGT definitions. Clonality was computed as one minus normalized Shannon entropy of productive rearrangement frequencies, ranging from 0 to 1. Only overrepresented clonotypes making up at least 0.05% of each patient's repertoire were included in the public clonotype analysis. Some 13 age-matched healthy donor repertoires from immuneACCESS served as clonality controls. The table comes from immuneACCESS by way of TCRdb, which keeps in-frame sequences with V and J called. Part of the clones is missing from these tables; in studies checked, under half for an unresolved V gene and the rest for unknown reasons. V, J and clone size are taken as reported in that table, and D and trimming were inferred from the DNA itself. The sample contains 13,000 to 15,000 clones, roughly 70% of them found a single time. The top ten hold about 5% of the sample.

The rearranged chain carries TRBV6-4 and TRBJ2-3; the D element could tentatively be TRBD1 or TRBD2, as 6 bases agree for each. Specimen: PBMCs, collected before ibrutinib treatment. The TCR originated in a human donor with chronic lymphocytic leukemia. The nucleotides are TGTGCCAGCAGTGAGTGGGGGGCCGGAGATACGCAGTATTTT. Translated, this gives CASSEWGAGDTQYF.